The present entry profiles one T cell receptor beta chain with its context. Antigen specificity is unknown. Germline lookup yields CDR1 LNHDA and CDR2 SQIVND (reference sequence). The CDR3 length is 16 residues. The V gene end was trimmed by 4 bases and the J gene end by 6 bases; junction bases not matched to a gene: 10. This entry is derived from a study of somatic mutations in cytotoxic T cells in rheumatoid arthritis. Overall study findings and caveats: No age-related increase in CD8+ clonality was seen in healthy controls, but one was seen in rheumatoid arthritis patients.

Profiled with immunoSEQ multiplex PCR; TCRdb holds only in-frame clones, not every one. The profile shows about 20,000 clones, about 86% of them singletons. This rearrangement joins TRBV19 to TRBJ1-1, with 11 bases fitting TRBD1. The TCR sequence derives from a woman in her forties or fifties in good health. Source material: CD8+ T cells sorted from blood. Written as DNA, the CDR3 is TGTGCCAGTAGTAAACCAGGACAGGGGGCTCGTTCTGAAGCTTTCTTT. Its translation: CASSKPGQGARSEAFF.